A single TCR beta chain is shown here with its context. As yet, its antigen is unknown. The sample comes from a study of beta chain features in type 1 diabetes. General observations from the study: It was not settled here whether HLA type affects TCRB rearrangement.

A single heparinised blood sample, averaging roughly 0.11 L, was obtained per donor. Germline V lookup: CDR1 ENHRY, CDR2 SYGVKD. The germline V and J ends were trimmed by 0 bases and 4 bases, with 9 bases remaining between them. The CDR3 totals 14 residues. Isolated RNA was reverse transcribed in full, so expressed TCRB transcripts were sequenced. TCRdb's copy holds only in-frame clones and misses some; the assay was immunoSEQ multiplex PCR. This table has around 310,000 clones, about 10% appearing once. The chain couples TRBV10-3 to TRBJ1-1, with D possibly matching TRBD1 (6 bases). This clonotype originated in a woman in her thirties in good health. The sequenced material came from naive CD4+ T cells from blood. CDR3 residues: CAISESGGATEAFF. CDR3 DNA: TGTGCCATCAGTGAGTCGGGGGGGGCCACTGAAGCTTTCTTT.